A selection of T cell receptor beta chains follows, all from one sample in a study of cytomegalovirus exposure and HLA in healthy donors. The assay was immunoSEQ multiplex PCR, and TCRdb's table has in-frame clones only and misses some. The table has about 130,000 clones, around 79% seen once. Sequenced sample: PBMCs. The receptors were sampled from a middle-aged woman in good health and CMV-seropositive. CDR3s include the opening cysteine and the closing phenylalanine or tryptophan. D genes are given only for firm matches. Some rows have no size entry. The others give once, few or many, or a class for an expanded clone.

J | D | size | V | CDR3 | DNA
TRBJ1-4 | . | few | TRBV18 | CASSRSGTGNEKLFF | TGTGCCAGCTCACGATCCGGGACTGGTAATGAAAAACTGTTTTTT
TRBJ2-1 | TRBD1 | few | TRBV28 | CASSSTGTGVYNEQFF | TGTGCCAGCAGTTCCACCGGGACAGGGGTATACAATGAGCAGTTCTTC
TRBJ1-5 | . | . | TRBV4-1 | CASSQEAGRVQPQHF | TGCGCCAGCAGCCAAGAAGCAGGCAGAGTCCAGCCCCAGCATTTT
TRBJ2-1 | TRBD1 | . | TRBV6-1 | CASSEVDRDFYNEQFF | TGTGCCAGCAGTGAGGTGGACAGGGACTTCTACAATGAGCAGTTCTTC
TRBJ2-7 | . | few | TRBV7-8 | CASSLLALSSYEQYF | TGTGCCAGCAGCTTGCTAGCGTTAAGCTCCTACGAGCAGTACTTC
TRBJ2-7 | . | few | TRBV7-3 | CASSLFSAGPYEQYF | TGTGCCAGCAGCTTATTCTCGGCAGGGCCTTACGAGCAGTACTTC
TRBJ1-1 | TRBD1 | once | TRBV5-1 | CASSLGQGLPEAFF | TGCGCCAGCAGCTTGGGACAGGGACTCCCTGAAGCTTTCTTT
TRBJ1-1 | . | . | TRBV7-3 | CASSLDSGRNTEAFF | TGTGCCAGCAGCCTCGACTCCGGGAGAAACACTGAAGCTTTCTTT
TRBJ2-5 | . | . | TRBV5-1 | CASSLVSATRETQYF | TGCGCCAGCAGCCTGGTTTCGGCTACTAGGGAGACCCAGTACTTC
TRBJ1-6 | TRBD1 | once | TRBV18 | CASSPAGDRGSFHSPLHF | TGTGCCAGCTCACCAGCAGGGGACAGGGGTTCATTTCATTCACCCCTCCACTTT
TRBJ2-7 | . | . | TRBV6-6 | CASSQQLAAYEQYF | TGTGCCAGCAGTCAGCAACTAGCAGCCTACGAGCAGTACTTC
TRBJ1-1 | TRBD1 | . | TRBV5-6 | CASSLGQGATEAFF | TGTGCCAGCAGCTTGGGACAGGGGGCGACTGAAGCTTTCTTT
TRBJ1-6 | TRBD1 | . | TRBV28 | CASSPLDRASSPLHF | TGTGCCAGCAGTCCCCTAGACAGGGCAAGTTCACCCCTCCACTTT
TRBJ2-3 | . | . | TRBV28 | CASNRGTDTQYF | TGTGCCAGCAACAGAGGGACAGATACGCAGTATTTT
TRBJ2-1 | TRBD2 | . | TRBV4-1 | CASSQPRTSGRTYNEQFF | TGCGCCAGCAGCCAACCCCGGACTAGCGGGAGGACCTACAATGAGCAGTTCTTC
TRBJ2-5 | . | . | TRBV5-6 | CASSRRAAETQYF | TGTGCCAGCAGCCGGAGGGCAGCCGAGACCCAGTACTTC